Listed below are T cell receptor beta chains from one sample, sequenced in a study of identical twins. From the 5' RACE reads, TCRdb called clonotypes with MiXCR, one entry per CDR3 protein. The repertoire includes 420,000 or so distinct CDR3 sequences, 15% to 20% of them detected once, and around 12% sits in the top ten. The sequenced sample consisted of naive T cells sorted from blood. All receptors derive from a man aged 45-60 years in good health. Both conserved end residues are part of each CDR3. A D gene is named only where the DNA matches it firmly. Some rows have no size entry. The others give once, few or many, or a class for an expanded clone.

.,TRBD2,TRBV29-1,TRBJ2-5,TGCAGCGTTGATTGGAGCGGGGGGGGACAAGAGACCCAGTACTTC,CSVDWSGGGQETQYF
many,.,TRBV12-3/TRBV12-4,TRBJ2-7,TGTGCCACCAAGCCGGGAGACAACTCCTACGAGCAGTACTTC,CATKPGDNSYEQYF
few,TRBD2,TRBV7-2,TRBJ2-1,TGTGCCAGCAGCTTATTATCTCTAGCGGTTTACAATGAGCAGTTCTTC,CASSLLSLAVYNEQFF
many,.,TRBV14,TRBJ1-1,TGTGCCAGCAGCCAAGCCGCCAGGGTCACTGAAGCTTTCTTT,CASSQAARVTEAFF
many,.,TRBV14,TRBJ2-2,TGTGCCAGCAGCCTATTTCCCGGGACCGAGGGCCCCGGGGAGCTGTTTTTT,CASSLFPGTEGPGELFF
few,.,TRBV20-1,TRBJ2-1,TGCAGTGCTAGAGATGTACAGGGTTGGTACAATGAGCAGTTCTTC,CSARDVQGWYNEQFF
.,.,TRBV21-1,TRBJ2-1,TGTGCCAGCAGCAAAGGGTCCGGGACTAAGTACAATGAGCAGTTCTTC,CASSKGSGTKYNEQFF
few,.,TRBV11-2,TRBJ1-1,TGTGCCAGCAGCTTTGGGTGGAACACTGAAGCTTTCTTT,CASSFGWNTEAFF
.,.,TRBV5-1,TRBJ1-5,TGCGCCAGCAGCTTAACAGGGCATGAGGGTCAGCCCCAGCATTTT,CASSLTGHEGQPQHF
few,TRBD1,TRBV7-9,TRBJ2-7,TGTGCCAGCAGCAAGGGGACAGGATCAAACTCCTACGAGCAGTACTTC,CASSKGTGSNSYEQYF
many,TRBD1,TRBV20-1,TRBJ2-3,TGCAGTGCCCCGGACGTGACAGGGTACCTAGATACGCAGTATTTT,CSAPDVTGYLDTQYF
.,TRBD1,TRBV28,TRBJ1-3,TGTGCCAGCAGAGCCACCGGGACAGGAGGTGTGGGCATATATTTT,CASRATGTGGVGIYF
.,TRBD1,TRBV11-2,TRBJ2-1,TGTGCCAGCAGCAAACGGTTCCGGGACAGGGGATGGAATGAGCAGTTCTTC,CASSKRFRDRGWNEQFF
.,.,TRBV5-1,TRBJ2-1,TGCGCCAGCAGCTTGGCCGGGACGGCCTCCTACAATGAGCAGTTCTTC,CASSLAGTASYNEQFF
.,TRBD2,TRBV10-3,TRBJ2-2,TGTGCCATCAGTGAGGAAGCGGGAGTCAACACCGGGGAGCTGTTTTTT,CAISEEAGVNTGELFF
.,TRBD2,TRBV29-1,TRBJ2-1,TGCAGCGCCCTCGGGAGGGCCGGCCGCAATGAGCAGTCCTTC,CSALGRAGRNEQSF
many,.,TRBV29-1,TRBJ2-7,TGCAGCGTTGGTTTACGGCTAGTAGCGGTAGATACCTACGAGCAGTACTTC,CSVGLRLVAVDTYEQYF
many,.,TRBV4-3,TRBJ1-5,TGCGCCAGCAGCCAAGATTTGGCAACAGAGGGGCATCAGCCCCAGCATTTT,CASSQDLATEGHQPQHF
.,TRBD1,TRBV15,TRBJ2-5,TGTGCCACCAGCAGAGGGGACAGACGGGAGACCCAGTACTTC,CATSRGDRRETQYF
few,.,TRBV4-2,TRBJ2-3,TGTGCCAGCAGCCAGGCCCCCAGGAGGGACGGTAGAGATACGCAGTATTTT,CASSQAPRRDGRDTQYF
many,.,TRBV11-3,TRBJ2-1,TGTGCCAGCAGCTTAGATGGGGGGAAGAATGAGCAGTTCTTC,CASSLDGGKNEQFF
.,TRBD2,TRBV6-5,TRBJ2-7,TGTGCCAGCAGTTTTCGGGAGGGCCCCTACGAGCAGTACTTC,CASSFREGPYEQYF
many,.,TRBV4-3,TRBJ2-6,TGCGCCAGCAGCCAAGAAGTCTCTTCTGGGGCCAACGTCCTGACTTTC,CASSQEVSSGANVLTF
.,TRBD1,TRBV12-3/TRBV12-4,TRBJ2-1,TGTGCCAGCAGTTTAGGGACAGGGGGTAGCGGTGAGCAGTTCTTC,CASSLGTGGSGEQFF
few,TRBD2,TRBV24-1,TRBJ2-1,TGTGCCACCAGTGATTTGCGGGATAGCGGGAACAATGAGCAGTTCTTC,CATSDLRDSGNNEQFF
.,.,TRBV6-2/TRBV6-3,TRBJ2-7,TGTGCCAGCAGTCACCGGGGGTTCGGGAATCGGGAGCAGTACTTC,CASSHRGFGNREQYF
.,TRBD2,TRBV6-2/TRBV6-3,TRBJ2-2,TGTGCCAGCATCTCTAGCGGGGAGAACACCGGGGAGCTGTTTTTT,CASISSGENTGELFF
few,.,TRBV21-1,TRBJ1-5,TGTGCCAGCAGCAAAGGCATGGCCAGGAACAATCAGCCCCAGCATTTT,CASSKGMARNNQPQHF
many,TRBD1,TRBV27,TRBJ1-5,TGTGCCAGCAGTTTTACCCGCGGGACAGGGAATCAGCCCCAGCATTTT,CASSFTRGTGNQPQHF
few,.,TRBV5-1,TRBJ2-1,TGCGCCAGCAGCATCCAGGAGTTTTTCTCCTACAATGAGCAGTTCTTC,CASSIQEFFSYNEQFF
.,.,TRBV19,TRBJ1-5,TGTGCCAGTAGTAGACAGGACCTTAGCAATCAGCCCCAGCATTTT,CASSRQDLSNQPQHF
.,.,TRBV10-3,TRBJ2-5,TGTGCCATCAGGGCCGACCAAGAGACCCAGTACTTC,CAIRADQETQYF
few,TRBD1,TRBV5-1,TRBJ1-1,TGCGCCAGCAGCCTAAGGCAACAGGGGGTAGGGACTGAAGCTTTCTTT,CASSLRQQGVGTEAFF
many,.,TRBV12-3/TRBV12-4,TRBJ2-5,TGTGCCAGCAGAAGGGACATCGAAGAGACCCAGTACTTC,CASRRDIEETQYF
many,.,TRBV29-1,TRBJ2-3,TGCAGCGTTGATCTTTCGGTTGGACCAGATACGCAGTATTTT,CSVDLSVGPDTQYF
few,TRBD2,TRBV28,TRBJ2-1,TGTGCCAGCAGTAAAGCGGGAGGCCACAATGAGCAGTTCTTC,CASSKAGGHNEQFF
many,.,TRBV5-1,TRBJ1-1,TGCGCCAGCAGCTTGGCCCGGACAGCCCGAACCACTGAAGCTTTCTTT,CASSLARTARTTEAFF
.,TRBD1,TRBV27,TRBJ1-1,TGTGCCAGCAGTTCCCTGGACAGGGATTTCACTGAAGCTTTCTTT,CASSSLDRDFTEAFF